This T cell receptor beta chain was recovered during a study of control samples from healthy donors and cancer patients. Produced via immunoSEQ multiplex PCR; TCRdb's table is partial and in-frame only. This sample carries about 180,000 clones, about 90% of them seen once, and the ten largest clones take about 1.4%. CDR1 is MDHEN, CDR2 SYDVKM, per germline. V dropped 6 bases and J dropped 4; count of bases not matched to a gene: 10. The CDR3 has 16 amino acids. The clonotype was recovered from a woman aged 45-65 years in good health. The genes are TRBV28 and TRBJ1-5, with 9 bases matching TRBD1. The material sequenced was blood. CDR3 residues: CASSRPTGGRNQPQHF. The DNA for the CDR3 is TGTGCCAGCAGCCGCCCGACAGGGGGAAGAAATCAGCCCCAGCATTTT.